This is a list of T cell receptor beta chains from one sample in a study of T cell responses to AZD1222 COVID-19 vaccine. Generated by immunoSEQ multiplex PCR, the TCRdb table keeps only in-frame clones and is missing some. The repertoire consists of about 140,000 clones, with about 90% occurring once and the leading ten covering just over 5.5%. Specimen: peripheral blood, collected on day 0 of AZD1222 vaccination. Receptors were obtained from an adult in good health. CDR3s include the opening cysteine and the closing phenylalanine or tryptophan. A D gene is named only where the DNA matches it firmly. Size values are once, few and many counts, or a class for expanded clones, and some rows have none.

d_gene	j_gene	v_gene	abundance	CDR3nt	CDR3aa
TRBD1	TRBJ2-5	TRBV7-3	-	TGTGCCAGCAGTTTGGGACAGGGGAGGGGAGAGACCCAGTACTTC	CASSLGQGRGETQYF
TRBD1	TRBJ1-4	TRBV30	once	TGTGCCTGGAGAAAGGGACAGGGTTGGGAAAAACTGTTTTTT	CAWRKGQGWEKLFF
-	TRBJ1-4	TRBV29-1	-	TGCAGCGTTACAGGGACATCTAATGAAAAACTGTTTTTT	CSVTGTSNEKLFF
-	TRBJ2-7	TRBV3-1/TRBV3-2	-	TGTGCCAGCAGCCAGTGCCTCCTTTGCGAGCAGTACTTC	CASSQCLLCEQYF
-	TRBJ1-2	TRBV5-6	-	TGTGCCAGCAGCTCTTTGCAGTTGGGGGGCGACTATGGCTACACCTTC	CASSSLQLGGDYGYTF
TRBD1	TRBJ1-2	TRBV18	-	TGTGCCAGCTCACCCGCGATGACAGGGCAAAACTATGGCTACACCTTC	CASSPAMTGQNYGYTF
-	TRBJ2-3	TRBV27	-	TGTGCCAGCAGTTTATTAAGCACAGATACGCAGTATTTT	CASSLLSTDTQYF
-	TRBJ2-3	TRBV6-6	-	TGTGCCAGCAGTTACGGGGCGGGAATTAGCACAGATACGCAGTATTTT	CASSYGAGISTDTQYF
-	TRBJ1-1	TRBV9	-	TGTGCCAGCAGCGTAGTGGAAAAGAACACTGAAGCTTTCTTT	CASSVVEKNTEAFF
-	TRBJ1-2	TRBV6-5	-	TGTGCCAGCATGGGGGGGGGCGCAAGCTATGGCTACACCTTC	CASMGGGASYGYTF
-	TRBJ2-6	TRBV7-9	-	TGTGCCAGCAGCTTAGCGAGACGGGACTCTGGGGCCAACGTCCTGACTTTC	CASSLARRDSGANVLTF
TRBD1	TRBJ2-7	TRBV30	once	TGTGCCTGGGGCGTACCCAGGGGGAGCTCCTACGAGCAGTACTTC	CAWGVPRGSSYEQYF